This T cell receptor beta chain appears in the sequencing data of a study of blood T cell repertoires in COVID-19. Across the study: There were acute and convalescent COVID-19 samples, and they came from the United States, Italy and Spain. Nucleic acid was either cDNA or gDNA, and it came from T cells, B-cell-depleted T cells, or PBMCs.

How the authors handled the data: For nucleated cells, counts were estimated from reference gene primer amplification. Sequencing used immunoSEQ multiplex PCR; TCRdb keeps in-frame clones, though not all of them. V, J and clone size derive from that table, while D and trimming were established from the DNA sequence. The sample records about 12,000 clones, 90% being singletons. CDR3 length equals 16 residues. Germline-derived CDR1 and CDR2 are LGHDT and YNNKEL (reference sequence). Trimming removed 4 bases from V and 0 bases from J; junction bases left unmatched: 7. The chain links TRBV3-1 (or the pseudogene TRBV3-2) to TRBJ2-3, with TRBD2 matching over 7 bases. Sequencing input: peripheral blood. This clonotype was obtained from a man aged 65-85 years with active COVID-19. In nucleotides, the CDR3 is TGTGCCAGCAGCCGCCTCGCAGCGGGGAGCACAGATACGCAGTATTTT. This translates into CASSRLAAGSTDTQYF.